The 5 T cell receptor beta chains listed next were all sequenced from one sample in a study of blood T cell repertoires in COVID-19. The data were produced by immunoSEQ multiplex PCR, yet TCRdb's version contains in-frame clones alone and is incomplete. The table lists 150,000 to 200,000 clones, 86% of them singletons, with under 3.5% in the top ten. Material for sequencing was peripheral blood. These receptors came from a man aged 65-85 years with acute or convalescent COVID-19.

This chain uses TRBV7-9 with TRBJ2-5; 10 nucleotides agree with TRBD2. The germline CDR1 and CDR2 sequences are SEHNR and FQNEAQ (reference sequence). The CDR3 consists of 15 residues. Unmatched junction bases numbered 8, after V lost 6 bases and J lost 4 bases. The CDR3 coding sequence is TGTGCCAGCAGTCTCGTAGCGGGAGGTGGAGAGACCCAGTACTTC. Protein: CASSLVAGGGETQYF.

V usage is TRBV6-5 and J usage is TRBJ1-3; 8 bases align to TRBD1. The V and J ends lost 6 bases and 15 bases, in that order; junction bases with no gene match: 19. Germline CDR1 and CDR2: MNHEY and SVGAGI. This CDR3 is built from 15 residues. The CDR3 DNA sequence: TGTGCCAGCAGCCATACCGGGACAGGCGCTCCGCCGGGATATTTT. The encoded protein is CASSHTGTGAPPGYF.

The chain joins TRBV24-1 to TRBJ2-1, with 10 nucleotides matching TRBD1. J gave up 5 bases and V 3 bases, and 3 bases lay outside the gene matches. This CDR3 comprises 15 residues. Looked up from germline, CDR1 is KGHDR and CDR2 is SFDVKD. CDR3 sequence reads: CATSDPGTGDNEQFF. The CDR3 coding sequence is TGTGCCACCAGTGATCCCGGGACAGGGGACAATGAGCAGTTCTTC.

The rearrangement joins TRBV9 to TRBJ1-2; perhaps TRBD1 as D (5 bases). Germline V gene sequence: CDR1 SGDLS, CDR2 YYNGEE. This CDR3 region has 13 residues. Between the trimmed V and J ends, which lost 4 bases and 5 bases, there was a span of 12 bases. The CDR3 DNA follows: TGTGCCAGCAGCCCCAGGGATGGGTATGGCTACACCTTC. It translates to CASSPRDGYGYTF.

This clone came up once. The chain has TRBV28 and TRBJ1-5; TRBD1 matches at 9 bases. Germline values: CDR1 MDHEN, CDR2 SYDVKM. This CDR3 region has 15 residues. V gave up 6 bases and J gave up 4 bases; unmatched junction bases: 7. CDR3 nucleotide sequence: TGTGCCAGCAGCTCCTTGGGGACAGGGAATCAGCCCCAGCATTTT. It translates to CASSSLGTGNQPQHF.